This TCR beta chain was recorded in a study of Ad26.COV2.S vaccination and SARS-CoV-2 variants. At the level of the study: In the COV1001 trial, the donor was in the Ad26.COV2.S arm. Into the muscle, Ad26.COV2.S was dosed once or twice, 56 days apart.

The data were produced by immunoSEQ multiplex PCR, yet TCRdb's version contains in-frame clones alone and is incomplete. This table has about 680,000 clones, roughly 90% appearing once. As to this clone: The antigen is unknown.

Study results and caveats: Non-spike TCR breadth did not differ much between vaccine and placebo recipients. In TCR breadth and depth analyses, total T cell responses may have been underestimated.

Germline values: CDR1 LNHDA, CDR2 SQIVND (reference sequence). V lost 2 bases and J 5 bases, leaving 7 bases between the germline ends. The CDR3 is 13 residues long. Treatment in this sample: roughly 19 received Ad26.COV2.S at low or high dose, single or two shots; 5 received placebo; per-sample allocation not given. Collection of samples fell on day 63 after the first vaccine or placebo injection. This receptor was taken from a person between 18 and 65 years old who received the Ad26.COV2.S COVID-19 vaccine or a placebo. The chain employs TRBV19 and TRBJ1-5, with D possibly matching TRBD1 (5 bases). The source material was peripheral blood, sampled in a trial of Ad26.COV2.S vaccine versus placebo. DNA for the CDR3: TGTGCCAGTAGTATATCGGGGGATCAGCCCCAGCATTTT. This encodes CASSISGDQPQHF.